The clone carrying this T cell receptor beta chain was picked up a small number of times. Its antigen is not known. The data originate from a study of blood T cells in healthy people across ages. Study-wide findings and caveats: Naive T cell percentage and TCR beta diversity correlated strongly. Older age coincided with a roughly linear decline in TCR beta diversity per million T cells.

From germline, CDR1 is DFQATT and CDR2 SNEGSKA (reference sequence). This CDR3 spans 14 amino acids. Trimming removed 6 bases from V and 0 bases from J, with 15 bases in between. Then a second PCR, running roughly 7 to 11 cycles, was carried out with a sample-barcoded 5' primer and a J-beta primer mix. TCRdb used MiXCR to reprocess the 5' RACE reads, holding one entry per CDR3 protein. The sample yields 730,000 or so distinct CDR3 sequences, around 38% seen once. The donors, aged about 6 to 100, were healthy Caucasians from Russia. Peripheral blood samples of approximately 10 milliliters were drawn from each donor.

Specimen: blood. This clonotype originated in an elderly man in good health. J is TRBJ2-7 and V is TRBV20-1; D remains unclear. The CDR3 coding sequence is TGCAGTGCAACCCGTTCGGAAAGCTCCTACGAGCAGTACTTC. Translated, it gives CSATRSESSYEQYF.